These 9 T cell receptor beta chains came from one sample sequenced in a study of cytomegalovirus exposure and HLA in healthy donors. PCR involved 60 Vbeta and 13 Jbeta primers. Method: immunoSEQ multiplex PCR; TCRdb's copy keeps in-frame clones and lacks some. The repertoire holds around 70,000 clones, with less than 70% as singletons. What was sequenced was PBMCs. The receptors come from a man between 25 and 39 years old in good health and CMV-seronegative.

V and J are TRBV11-2 and TRBJ2-1, with D tentatively TRBD2 (5 bases). CDR3 length: 13 residues. Per the germline V gene, CDR1 is SGHAT and CDR2 is FQNNGV. V lost 5 bases, J lost 5 bases, and 10 bases lay in between. In DNA form, the CDR3 reads TGTGCCAGCAGCCCCGGGGTGCACAATGAGCAGTTCTTC. It specifies CASSPGVHNEQFF. The entire variable domain, with the rest obtained from reference TRBV11-2 and TRBJ2-1, is as follows: EAGVAQSPRYKIIEKRQSVAFWCNPISGHATLYWYQQILGQGPKLLIQFQNNGVVDDSQLPKDRFSAERLKGVDSTLKIQPAKLEDSAVYLCASSPGVHNEQFFGPGTRLTVL.

The V call is TRBV6-1, the J call TRBJ1-5; D might be TRBD1 (6 bases). Trimming left V 2 bases short and J 7 bases short, with 12 bases between. Per the germline V gene, CDR1 is MNHNS and CDR2 is SASEGT. CDR3 length: 14 amino acids. The CDR3 DNA sequence: TGTGCCAGCAGTGAACCGGGGGGCCAACAGCCCCAGCATTTT. Its protein is CASSEPGGQQPQHF.

This clone was observed a few times. The V call is TRBV7-2, the J call TRBJ1-1; D gene unclear. CDR1 is SGHTA, CDR2 FQGNSA, per germline. Trimming took off 3 bases at V and 7 bases at J, with 9 bases between the two ends. The CDR3 covers 12 residues. The CDR3 region has the DNA TGTGCCAGCAGCTTTCAGGATATTGAAGCTTTCTTT. The encoded protein is CASSFQDIEAFF.

This clone was recorded once. The chain combines TRBV6-1 with TRBJ2-7; 7 positions match TRBD1. After removal of 4 bases from V and 2 bases from J, the junction contained 5 bases not matched to a gene. This CDR3 spans 14 amino acids. In germline, CDR1 is MNHNS, CDR2 SASEGT. The CDR3 DNA reads as TGTGCCAGCAGTGCCCGACAGGGCACCTACGAGCAGTACTTC. This translates into CASSARQGTYEQYF.

This rearrangement joins TRBV12-5 to TRBJ2-1; 11 nucleotides match TRBD1. The CDR3 spans 17 residues. Germline V CDR1 and CDR2: LGHNT, FRNRAP. The trim removed 2 bases at V and 4 bases at J, leaving 7 bases unmatched. Written as DNA, the CDR3 is TGTGCTAGTGGTTTGAGTTTGGGACAGGGGGGATACAATGAGCAGTTCTTC. It specifies CASGLSLGQGGYNEQFF.

The chain is built from TRBV5-1 and TRBJ1-5; D is unclear. Trimming cost V 0 bases and J 2 bases, with 9 bases left between them. Looked up from germline, CDR1 is SGHRS and CDR2 is YFSETQ. This CDR3 is 15 amino acids long. CDR3 sequence reads: CASSLEAGGNQPQHF. The CDR3 DNA follows: TGCGCCAGCAGCTTGGAAGCCGGAGGCAATCAGCCCCAGCATTTT.

The rearrangement joins TRBV29-1 to TRBJ2-1, with D unclear. V was clipped by 2 bases and J by 4 bases, with 9 bases between them. This CDR3 spans 13 amino acids. Germline V gene lookup returns CDR1 SQVTM and CDR2 ANQGSEA. Here the CDR3 DNA reads TGCAGCGTTGAAAGCCCCCTGTACAATGAGCAGTTCTTC. Translating it yields CSVESPLYNEQFF.

This clone was seen only a few times. The chain uses TRBV4-1 and TRBJ2-7, with 8 bases aligning to TRBD1. V was clipped by 1 base and J by 5 bases; unmatched bases: 7. The CDR3 loop spans 15 amino acids. Germline CDR1 is MGHRA and CDR2 is YSYEKL. CDR3 nucleotide sequence: TGCGCCAGCAGCCAAGTCGCGGACAGGGCCCACGAGCAGTACTTC. This gives the protein CASSQVADRAHEQYF.

In its sample, this clone was seen a few times. This sequence joins TRBV6-6 and TRBJ1-1; maybe TRBD1 (5 bases). This CDR3 comprises 13 residues. The V end was cut by 8 bases, the J end by 3 bases, with 13 bases between. The germline CDR1 and CDR2 sequences are MNHNY and SVGAGI (reference sequence). In nucleotides, the CDR3 is TGTGCCAGCTGCAGGGAAGAGCACACTGAAGCTTTCTTT. Translating it yields CASCREEHTEAFF.